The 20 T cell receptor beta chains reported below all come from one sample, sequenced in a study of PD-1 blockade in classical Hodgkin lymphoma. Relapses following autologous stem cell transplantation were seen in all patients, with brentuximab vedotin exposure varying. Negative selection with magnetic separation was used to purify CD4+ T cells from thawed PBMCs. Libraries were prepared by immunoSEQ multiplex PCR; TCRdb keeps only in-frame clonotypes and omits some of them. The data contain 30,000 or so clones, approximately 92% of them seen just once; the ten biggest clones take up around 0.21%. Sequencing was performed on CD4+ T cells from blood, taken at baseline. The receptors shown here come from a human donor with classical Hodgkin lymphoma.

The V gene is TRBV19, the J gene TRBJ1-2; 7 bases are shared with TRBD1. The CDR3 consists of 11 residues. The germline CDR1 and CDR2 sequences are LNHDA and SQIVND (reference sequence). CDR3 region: CAGDSGYGYTF. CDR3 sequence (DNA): TGTGCTGGGGACAGTGGCTATGGCTACACCTTC.

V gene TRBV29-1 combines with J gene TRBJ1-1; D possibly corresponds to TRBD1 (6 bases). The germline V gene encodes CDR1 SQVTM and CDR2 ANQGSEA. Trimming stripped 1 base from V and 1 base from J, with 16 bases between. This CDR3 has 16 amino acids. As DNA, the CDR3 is TGCAGCGTTGAAGTGCTCTCCGGGACACAGAACACTGAAGCTTTCTTT. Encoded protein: CSVEVLSGTQNTEAFF.

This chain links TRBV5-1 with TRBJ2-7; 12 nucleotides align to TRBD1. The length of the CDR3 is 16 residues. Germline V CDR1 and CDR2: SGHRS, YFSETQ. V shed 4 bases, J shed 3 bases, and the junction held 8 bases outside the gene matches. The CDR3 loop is CASSPGQGAIRYEQYF. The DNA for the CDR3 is TGCGCCAGCAGCCCGGGACAGGGGGCCATCCGCTACGAGCAGTACTTC.

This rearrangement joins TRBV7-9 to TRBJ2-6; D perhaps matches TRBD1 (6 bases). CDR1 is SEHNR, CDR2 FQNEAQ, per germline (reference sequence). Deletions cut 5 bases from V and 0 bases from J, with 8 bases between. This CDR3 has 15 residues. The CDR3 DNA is TGTGCCAGCAGCATGGACAGCTCTGGGGCCAACGTCCTGACTTTC. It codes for CASSMDSSGANVLTF.

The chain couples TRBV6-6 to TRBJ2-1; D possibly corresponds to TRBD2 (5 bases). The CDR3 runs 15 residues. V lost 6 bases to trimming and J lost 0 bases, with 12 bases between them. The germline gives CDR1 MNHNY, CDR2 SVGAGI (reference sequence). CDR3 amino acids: CASSHRESSYNEQFF. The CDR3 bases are TGTGCCAGCAGCCACCGGGAAAGCTCCTACAATGAGCAGTTCTTC.

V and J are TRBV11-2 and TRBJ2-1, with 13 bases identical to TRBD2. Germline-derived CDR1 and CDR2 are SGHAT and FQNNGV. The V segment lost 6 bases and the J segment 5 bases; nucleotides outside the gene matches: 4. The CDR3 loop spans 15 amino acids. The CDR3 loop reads CASRQLAGGNNEQFF. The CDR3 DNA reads TGTGCCAGCAGACAACTAGCGGGGGGGAACAATGAGCAGTTCTTC.

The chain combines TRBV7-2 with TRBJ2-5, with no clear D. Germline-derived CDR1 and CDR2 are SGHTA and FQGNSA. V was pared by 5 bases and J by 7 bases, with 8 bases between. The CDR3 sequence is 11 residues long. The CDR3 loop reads CASSPPGTQYF. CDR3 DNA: TGTGCCAGCAGCCCCCCAGGGACCCAGTACTTC.

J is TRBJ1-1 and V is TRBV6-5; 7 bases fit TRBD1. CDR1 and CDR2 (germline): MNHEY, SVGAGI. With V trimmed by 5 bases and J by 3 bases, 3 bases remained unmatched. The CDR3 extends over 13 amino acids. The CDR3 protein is CASSLQGYTEAFF. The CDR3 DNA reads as TGTGCCAGCAGTCTACAGGGGTACACTGAAGCTTTCTTT.

The chain's CDR3 is CASSSLWGPGYTF. The CDR3 DNA follows: TGTGCCAGCAGTTCGCTTTGGGGTCCTGGCTACACCTTC. The chain carries TRBV27 and TRBJ1-2, with D unresolved. The V gene lost 4 bases and the J gene lost 7 bases, with 13 bases spanning the gap. Per germline, CDR1 MNHEY and CDR2 SMNVEV (reference sequence). The CDR3 extends over 13 amino acids.

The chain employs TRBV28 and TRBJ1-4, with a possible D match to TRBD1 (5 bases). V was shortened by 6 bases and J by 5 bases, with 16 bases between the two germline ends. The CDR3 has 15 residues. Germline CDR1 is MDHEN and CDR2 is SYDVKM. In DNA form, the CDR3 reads TGTGCCAGCAGCCTTCACGGGACGGCCAATGAAAAACTGTTTTTT. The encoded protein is CASSLHGTANEKLFF.

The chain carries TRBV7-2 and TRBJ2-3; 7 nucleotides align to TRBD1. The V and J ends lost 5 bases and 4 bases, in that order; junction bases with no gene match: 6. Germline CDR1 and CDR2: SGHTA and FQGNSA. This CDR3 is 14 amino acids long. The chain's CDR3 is CASSRQGRPDTQYF. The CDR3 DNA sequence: TGTGCCAGCAGCAGACAGGGTCGTCCAGATACGCAGTATTTT.

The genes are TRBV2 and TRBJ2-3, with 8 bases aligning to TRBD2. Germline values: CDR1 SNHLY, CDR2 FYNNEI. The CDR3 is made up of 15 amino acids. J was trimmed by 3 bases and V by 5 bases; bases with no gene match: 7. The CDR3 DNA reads TGTGCCAGCAGTATAAGCGGGAGTAGGACAGATACGCAGTATTTT. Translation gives CASSISGSRTDTQYF.

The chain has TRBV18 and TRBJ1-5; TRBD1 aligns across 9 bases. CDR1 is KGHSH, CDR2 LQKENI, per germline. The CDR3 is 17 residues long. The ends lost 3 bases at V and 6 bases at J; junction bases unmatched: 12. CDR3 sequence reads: CASSPGTGNELRQPQHF. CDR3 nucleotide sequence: TGTGCCAGCTCACCTGGGACAGGGAATGAGCTCCGTCAGCCCCAGCATTTT.

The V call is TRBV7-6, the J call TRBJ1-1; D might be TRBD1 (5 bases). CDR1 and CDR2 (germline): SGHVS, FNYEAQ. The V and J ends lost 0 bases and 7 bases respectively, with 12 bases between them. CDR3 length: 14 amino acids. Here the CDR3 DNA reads TGTGCCAGCAGCTTAGCGTGGGGCTTCGGTGAAGCTTTCTTT. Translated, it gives CASSLAWGFGEAFF.

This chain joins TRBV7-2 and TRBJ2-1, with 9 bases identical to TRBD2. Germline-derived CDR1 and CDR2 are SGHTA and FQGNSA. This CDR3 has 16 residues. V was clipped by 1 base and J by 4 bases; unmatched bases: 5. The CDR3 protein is CASSLESSGRYNEQFF. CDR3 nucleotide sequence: TGTGCCAGCAGCTTAGAAAGTAGCGGGAGATACAATGAGCAGTTCTTC.

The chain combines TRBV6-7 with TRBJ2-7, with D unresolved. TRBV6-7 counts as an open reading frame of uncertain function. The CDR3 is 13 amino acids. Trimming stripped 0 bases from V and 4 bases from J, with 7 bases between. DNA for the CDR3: TGTGCCAGCAGTTACTCGACGGTTTACGAGCAGTACTTC. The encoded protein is CASSYSTVYEQYF.

Here the CDR3 DNA reads TGCGCCAGCAGCTTAAGACTAGCGGGAAGGGACGAGCAGTACTTC. This gives the protein CASSLRLAGRDEQYF. This chain joins TRBV4-1 and TRBJ2-7; 11 nucleotides match TRBD2. The CDR3 runs 15 residues. The trim removed 5 bases at V and 5 bases at J, leaving 8 bases unmatched. Per the germline V gene, CDR1 is MGHRA and CDR2 is YSYEKL.

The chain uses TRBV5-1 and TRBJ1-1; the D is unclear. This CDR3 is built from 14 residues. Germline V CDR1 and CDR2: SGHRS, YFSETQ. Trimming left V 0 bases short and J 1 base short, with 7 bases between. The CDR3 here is CASSLDSWNTEAFF. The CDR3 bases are TGCGCCAGCAGCTTGGATTCTTGGAACACTGAAGCTTTCTTT. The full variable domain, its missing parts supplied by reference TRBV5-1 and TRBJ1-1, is KAGVTQTPRYLIKTRGQQVTLSCSPISGHRSVSWYQQTPGQGLQFLFEYFSETQRNKGNFPGRFSGRQFSNSRSEMNVSTLELGDSALYLCASSLDSWNTEAFFGQGTRLTVV.

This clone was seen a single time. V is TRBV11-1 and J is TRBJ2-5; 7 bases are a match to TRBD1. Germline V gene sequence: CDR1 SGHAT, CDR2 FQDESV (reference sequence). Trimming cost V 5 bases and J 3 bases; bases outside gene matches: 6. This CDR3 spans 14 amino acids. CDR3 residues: CASSRGQLKETQYF. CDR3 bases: TGTGCCAGCAGCCGGGGACAGCTTAAAGAGACCCAGTACTTC.

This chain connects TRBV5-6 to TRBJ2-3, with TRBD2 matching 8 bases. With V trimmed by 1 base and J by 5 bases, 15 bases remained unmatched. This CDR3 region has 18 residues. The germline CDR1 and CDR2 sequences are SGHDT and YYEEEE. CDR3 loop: CASSLFTIQGLGGDTQYF. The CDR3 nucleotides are TGTGCCAGCAGCTTGTTTACGATTCAGGGACTAGGTGGAGATACGCAGTATTTT.